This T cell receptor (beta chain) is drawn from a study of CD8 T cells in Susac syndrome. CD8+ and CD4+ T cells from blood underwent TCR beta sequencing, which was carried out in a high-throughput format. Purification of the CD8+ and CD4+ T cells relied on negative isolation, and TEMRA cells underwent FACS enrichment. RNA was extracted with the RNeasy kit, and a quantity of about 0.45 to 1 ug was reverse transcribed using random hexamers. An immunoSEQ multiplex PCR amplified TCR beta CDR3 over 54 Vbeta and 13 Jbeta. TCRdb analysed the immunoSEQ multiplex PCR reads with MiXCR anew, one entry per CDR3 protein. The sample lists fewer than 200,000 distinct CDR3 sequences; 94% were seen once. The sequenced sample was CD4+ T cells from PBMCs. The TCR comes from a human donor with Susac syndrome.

CDR3 nucleotide sequence: TGCAGTGCCGACCTAACCGGACGGATGAACACTGAAGCTTTCTTT. Protein product: CSADLTGRMNTEAFF. The rearrangement links TRBV20-1 to TRBJ1-1; D gene ambiguous. With 6 bases removed from V and 0 bases from J, the gap between germline ends came to 17 bases. Germline V lookup: CDR1 DFQATT, CDR2 SNEGSKA (reference sequence). The CDR3 runs to 15 residues.